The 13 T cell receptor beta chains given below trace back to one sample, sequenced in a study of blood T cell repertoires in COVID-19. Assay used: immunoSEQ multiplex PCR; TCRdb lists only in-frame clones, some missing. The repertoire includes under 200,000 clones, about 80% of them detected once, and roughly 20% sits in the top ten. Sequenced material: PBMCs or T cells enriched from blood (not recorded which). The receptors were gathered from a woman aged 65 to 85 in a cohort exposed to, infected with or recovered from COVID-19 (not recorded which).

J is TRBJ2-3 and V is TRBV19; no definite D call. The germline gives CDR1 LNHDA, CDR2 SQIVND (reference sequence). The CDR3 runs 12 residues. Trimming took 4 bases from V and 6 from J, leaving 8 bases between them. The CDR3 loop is CASSTPGDTQYF. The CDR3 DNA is TGTGCCAGTAGTACACCGGGTGATACGCAGTATTTT.

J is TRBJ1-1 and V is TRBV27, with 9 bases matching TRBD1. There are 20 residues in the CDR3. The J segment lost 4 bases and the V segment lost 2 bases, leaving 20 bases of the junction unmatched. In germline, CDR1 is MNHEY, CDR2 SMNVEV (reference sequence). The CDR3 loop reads CASSLKGGTGGSESGTEAFF. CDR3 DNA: TGTGCCAGCAGTTTAAAAGGCGGAACAGGGGGCTCCGAAAGTGGCACTGAAGCTTTCTTT.

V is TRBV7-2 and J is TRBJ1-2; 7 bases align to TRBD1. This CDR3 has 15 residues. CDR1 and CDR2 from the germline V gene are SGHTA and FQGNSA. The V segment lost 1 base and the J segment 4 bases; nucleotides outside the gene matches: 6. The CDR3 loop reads CASSLGTGIFYGYTF. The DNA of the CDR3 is TGTGCCAGCAGCTTAGGGACAGGAATTTTCTATGGCTACACCTTC.

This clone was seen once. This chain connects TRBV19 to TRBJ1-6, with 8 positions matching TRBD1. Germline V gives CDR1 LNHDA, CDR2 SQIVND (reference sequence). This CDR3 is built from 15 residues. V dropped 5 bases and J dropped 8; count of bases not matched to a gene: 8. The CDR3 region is CASSLLGQGDSPLHF. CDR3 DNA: TGTGCCAGTAGTTTGCTCGGACAGGGCGATTCACCCCTCCACTTT.

The CDR3 coding sequence is TGTGCCAGCTCATCGGGAGGAAACACTGAAGCTTTCTTT. Translation gives CASSSGGNTEAFF. The chain carries TRBV18 and TRBJ1-1; D remains unclear. The CDR3 is 13 residues long. Germline CDR1 and CDR2: KGHSH and LQKENI. Trimming took 5 bases from V and 2 from J, leaving 9 bases between them.

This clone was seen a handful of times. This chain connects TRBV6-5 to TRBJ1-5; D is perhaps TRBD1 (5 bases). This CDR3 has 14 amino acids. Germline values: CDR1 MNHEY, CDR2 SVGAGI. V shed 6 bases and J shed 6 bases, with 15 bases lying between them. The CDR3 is CASSLRRGGQPQHF. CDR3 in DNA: TGTGCCAGCAGCCTTCGTAGGGGAGGTCAGCCCCAGCATTTT.

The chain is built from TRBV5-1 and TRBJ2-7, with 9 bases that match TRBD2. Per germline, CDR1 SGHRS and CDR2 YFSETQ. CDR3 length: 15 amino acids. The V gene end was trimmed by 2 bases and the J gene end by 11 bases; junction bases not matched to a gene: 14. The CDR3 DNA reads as TGCGCCAGCAGCTTCCAGGGACTAGCTGATCCAGAGGAGTACTTC. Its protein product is CASSFQGLADPEEYF.

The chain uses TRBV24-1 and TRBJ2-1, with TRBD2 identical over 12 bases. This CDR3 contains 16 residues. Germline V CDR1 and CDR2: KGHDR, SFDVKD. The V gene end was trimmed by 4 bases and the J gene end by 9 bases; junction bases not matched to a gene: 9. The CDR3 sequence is CATSDFWTSGITEQFF. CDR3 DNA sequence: TGTGCCACCAGTGACTTTTGGACTAGCGGGATCACTGAGCAGTTCTTC.

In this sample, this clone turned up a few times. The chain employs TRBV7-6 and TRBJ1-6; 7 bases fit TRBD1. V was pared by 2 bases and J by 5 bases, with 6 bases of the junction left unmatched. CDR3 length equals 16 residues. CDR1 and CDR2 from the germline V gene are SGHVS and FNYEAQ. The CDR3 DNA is TGTGCCAGCAGCTTATCCGCGACAGGGAATAATTCACCCCTCCACTTT. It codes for CASSLSATGNNSPLHF.

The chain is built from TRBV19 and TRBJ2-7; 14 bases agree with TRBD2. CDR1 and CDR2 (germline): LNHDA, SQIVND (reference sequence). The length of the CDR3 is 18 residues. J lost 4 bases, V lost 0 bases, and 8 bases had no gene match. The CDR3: CASSIEGLAGEVVYEQYF. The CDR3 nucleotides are TGTGCCAGTAGTATAGAGGGACTAGCGGGAGAGGTGGTGTACGAGCAGTACTTC.

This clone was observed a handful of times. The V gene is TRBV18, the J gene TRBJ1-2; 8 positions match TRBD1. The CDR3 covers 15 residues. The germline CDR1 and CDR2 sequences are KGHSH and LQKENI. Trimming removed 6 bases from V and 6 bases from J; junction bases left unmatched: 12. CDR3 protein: CASSLGLKQGDGYTF. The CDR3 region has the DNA TGTGCCAGCTCGCTCGGCCTGAAACAGGGGGATGGCTACACCTTC.

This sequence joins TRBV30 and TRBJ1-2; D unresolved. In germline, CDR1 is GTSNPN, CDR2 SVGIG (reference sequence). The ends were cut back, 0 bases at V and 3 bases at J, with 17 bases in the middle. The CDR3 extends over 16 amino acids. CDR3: CAWSVGMGRSHYGYTF. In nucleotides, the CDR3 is TGTGCCTGGAGTGTAGGTATGGGCAGGTCCCACTATGGCTACACCTTC.

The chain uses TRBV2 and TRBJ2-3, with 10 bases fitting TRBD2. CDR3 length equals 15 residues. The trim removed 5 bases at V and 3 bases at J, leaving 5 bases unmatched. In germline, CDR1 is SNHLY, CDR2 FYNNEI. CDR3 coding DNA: TGTGCCAGCAGTTATGATAGCGGGAGGACAGATACGCAGTATTTT. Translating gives CASSYDSGRTDTQYF.